What follows is one TCR beta chain and its context. This CDR3 comprises 15 residues. CDR1 is PRHDT, CDR2 FYEKMQ, per germline (reference sequence). Trimming left V 7 bases short and J 2 bases short, with 15 bases between. This entry belongs to a study of T-cell reconstitution after alpha-beta-depleted transplantation in children. Unique molecular identifiers were incorporated into the prepared TCRbeta library. TCRdb reanalysed the PCR reads using MiXCR and keeps one entry per CDR3 protein. The data contain about 500,000 distinct CDR3 sequences, about 31% of them singletons. This clonotype originated in a human donor who donated a stem cell graft to a child with aplastic anemia. The gene calls are TRBV13 and TRBJ2-1; D possibly matches TRBD1 or TRBD2 (6 bases each). Sequences were derived from PBMCs from the stem cell graft donor, sampled from the stem cell graft. The CDR3 sequence: CASTRFGGPYNEQFF. CDR3 DNA sequence: TGTGCCAGCACCAGGTTCGGGGGCCCCTACAATGAGCAGTTCTTC.